These 6 T cell receptor beta chains share one sample of origin, sequenced in a study of T cell repertoires in cytomegalovirus infection. No antigens are known for them. TCRdb passed the reads through MiXCR, listing each CDR3 protein once. The table lists tens of thousands of distinct CDR3 sequences, roughly 22% of them singletons. Input material: PBMCs, sequenced either directly or after in vitro stimulation (not recorded which). Every receptor here comes from a human donor in good health (CMV status not recorded). Some clones in this sample may be carry-over from other donors' samples.

V usage is TRBV29-1 and J usage is TRBJ2-2; TRBD1 aligns across 7 bases. The CDR3 has 15 residues. The germline V gene has CDR1 SQVTM and CDR2 ANQGSEA. Trimming at V came to 2 bases and at J to 0 bases, leaving 3 bases not matched to a gene. CDR3 sequence: CSVEFQGANTGELFF. In nucleotides, the CDR3 is TGCAGCGTTGAATTCCAGGGGGCGAACACCGGGGAGCTGTTTTTT.

This clonotype has just a few counts. J is TRBJ1-5 and V is TRBV12-3 or TRBV12-4; a possible D gene is TRBD1 (6 bases). Trimming stripped 6 bases from V and 2 bases from J, with 17 bases between. This CDR3 contains 16 residues. For the CDR3, the DNA is TGTGCCAGCAGCGACTACCCCCCAGGGGGCAATCAGCCCCAGCATTTT. Its protein product is CASSDYPPGGNQPQHF.

This clonotype was seen at least ten times. The V call is TRBV4-1, the J call TRBJ1-3; D ambiguous. The length of the CDR3 is 16 residues. Between the trimmed V and J ends, which lost 1 base and 0 bases, there was a span of 10 bases. Germline V lookup: CDR1 MGHRA, CDR2 YSYEKL. The CDR3 spells CASSQGVWSSGNTIYF. The CDR3 DNA reads as TGCGCCAGCAGCCAAGGGGTATGGAGCTCTGGAAACACCATATATTTT.

This clonotype appeared many times. J is TRBJ2-1 and V is TRBV6-5; 10 bases line up with TRBD2. With 6 bases clipped from V and 0 bases from J, the junction kept 5 bases outside the gene matches. CDR1 is MNHEY and CDR2 is SVGAGI in the germline V gene. This CDR3 has 16 residues. In DNA form, the CDR3 reads TGTGCCAGCAGATCTAGCGGGGGCAGCTCCTACAATGAGCAGTTCTTC. Its protein is CASRSSGGSSYNEQFF.

This clonotype was observed a few times. The chain couples TRBV19 to TRBJ2-1; D gene uncertain. The CDR3 consists of 12 residues. V was shortened by 8 bases and J by 6 bases, with 11 bases between the two germline ends. Germline V lookup: CDR1 LNHDA, CDR2 SQIVND (reference sequence). CDR3 in DNA: TGTGCCAGTGCTAGGACGGCCAATGAGCAGTTCTTC. Translating gives CASARTANEQFF.

The chain employs TRBV7-2 and TRBJ1-4, with D perhaps matching TRBD1 (5 bases). Trimming took off 8 bases at V and 4 bases at J, with 11 bases between the two ends. CDR3 size: 13 residues. Germline V gene data show CDR1 as SGHTA and CDR2 as FQGNSA. DNA of the CDR3: TGTGCCAGCGGGCGGGGGAGTAATGAAAAACTGTTTTTT. Protein: CASGRGSNEKLFF.